This T cell receptor (beta chain) was recovered during a study of T cells in Graves' hyperthyroidism and ophthalmopathy. About this clonotype: The junction shows a germline mismatch at one end, possibly a read error.

RNA transcripts provided the source from which TCR beta CDR3 regions were amplified. In the first-round RT-PCR of the TCR CDR3, the HTBI primer set was used. TCRdb itself ran the multiplex PCR reads through MiXCR, one entry per CDR3 protein. The profile shows 390,000 or so distinct CDR3 sequences, roughly 14% of them singletons. Germline assignment: CDR1 DFQATT and CDR2 SNEGSKA (reference sequence). The CDR3 is 13 amino acids. The sequence derives from a man in his late teens or twenties with Graves' ophthalmopathy. The chain joins TRBV20-1 to TRBJ2-7; D is unresolved. The sample comprised blood. DNA for the CDR3: TGCATTGCTAGATCTACCCAAACCTACGAGCAGTACTTC. As protein: CIARSTQTYEQYF.